Following are 21 T cell receptor beta chains from one sample sequenced in a study of T cell repertoires in cytomegalovirus infection. In TCRdb, the reads were re-called with MiXCR into one record per CDR3 protein. The data show about 900,000 distinct CDR3 sequences, with approximately 32% seen just once and roughly an eighth held by the top ten. No cognate antigen is known for these TCRs. Here the sequenced sample was cultured CD8+ T cells from PBMCs, taken from culture after CMV antigen stimulation. The receptors shown here come from a human donor in good health (CMV status not recorded). Some clones in this sample may be carry-over from other donors' samples.

This clonotype was counted between two and nine times. The chain employs TRBV7-6 and TRBJ2-7; no firm D call. The CDR3 extends over 13 amino acids. V gave up 5 bases and J gave up 3 bases, with 11 bases separating them. In germline, CDR1 is SGHVS, CDR2 FNYEAQ. The CDR3 DNA sequence: TGTGCCAGCAGCCCGGATTTGTTCTACGAGCAGTACTTC. Its translation is CASSPDLFYEQYF.

Regarding this clonotype: At one end the junction does not follow the germline gene, possibly because of a read error. The chain combines TRBV15 with TRBJ2-5; TRBD1 matches 7 bases. CDR1 is LNHNV and CDR2 is YYDKDF in the germline V gene (reference sequence). The CDR3 covers 15 residues. CDR3 bases: TGTGCCGCCAGGGAACCGGGACAGCCCCAAGAGACCCAGTACTTC. Amino acid sequence: CAAREPGQPQETQYF. The entire variable domain, with the rest obtained from reference TRBV15 and TRBJ2-5, is as follows: DAMVIQNPRYQVTQFGKPVTLSCSQTLNHNVMYWYQQKSSQAPKLLFHYYDKDFNNEADTPDNFQSRRPNTSFCFLDIRSPGLGDTAMYLCAAREPGQPQETQYFGPGTRLLVL.

The CDR3 loop is CATSDWASGGNEQFF. CDR3 nucleotides: TGTGCCACCAGTGATTGGGCTAGCGGGGGCAATGAGCAGTTCTTC. The chain has TRBV24-1 and TRBJ2-1; 10 nucleotides line up with TRBD2. The CDR3 has 15 residues. V lost 2 bases, J lost 6 bases, and 3 bases stayed unmatched. CDR1 is KGHDR and CDR2 is SFDVKD in the germline V gene.

This clonotype was detected a few times. The V call is TRBV10-2, the J call TRBJ1-1, with a possible D match to TRBD1 (5 bases). Germline V gene data show CDR1 as WSHSY and CDR2 as SAAADI. The V gene lost 7 bases and the J gene lost 0 bases, with 9 bases spanning the gap. This CDR3 is 13 amino acids long. CDR3 in DNA: TGCGCCAGCATAAGGACACTGAACACTGAAGCTTTCTTT. This gives the protein CASIRTLNTEAFF.

This clonotype appeared many times. CDR3: CASSSLALGGAQDTQYF. The CDR3 DNA sequence: TGTGCCAGCAGTTCCCTCGCCCTGGGGGGGGCGCAAGATACGCAGTATTTT. The chain couples TRBV27 to TRBJ2-3; D may be TRBD2 (7 bases). V shed 4 bases and J shed 5 bases, with 22 bases lying between them. Germline loops: CDR1 MNHEY, CDR2 SMNVEV (reference sequence). The CDR3 is 17 residues long.

This rearrangement joins TRBV2 to TRBJ1-6; D not resolved. The germline gives CDR1 SNHLY, CDR2 FYNNEI. The CDR3 runs to 16 residues. V gave up 7 bases and J gave up 0 bases, with 13 bases separating them. CDR3 amino acids: CASTGRSSSYNSPLHF. CDR3 sequence (DNA): TGTGCCAGCACTGGACGGTCGAGCTCCTATAATTCACCCCTCCACTTT.

This clonotype was detected many times. The chain combines TRBV7-6 with TRBJ1-1; the match to TRBD1 covers 10 bases. The CDR3 runs 14 residues. Germline loops: CDR1 SGHVS, CDR2 FNYEAQ. The V and J ends lost 4 bases and 5 bases, in that order; junction bases with no gene match: 4. The CDR3 DNA reads TGTGCCAGCAGCTACCCGGACAGGGGGACTGAAGCTTTCTTT. Protein sequence: CASSYPDRGTEAFF. The full variable domain, rest sourced from reference TRBV7-6 and TRBJ1-1, is GAGVSQSPRYKVTKRGQDVALRCDPISGHVSLYWYRQALGQGPEFLTYFNYEAQQDKSGLPNDRFSAERPEGSISTLTIQRTEQRDSAMYRCASSYPDRGTEAFFGQGTRLTVV.

This chain joins TRBV6-5 and TRBJ2-2, with 10 bases matching TRBD2. J gave up 3 bases and V 0 bases, and 4 bases lay outside the gene matches. This CDR3 contains 17 residues. CDR1 is MNHEY, CDR2 SVGAGI, per germline. CDR3: CASSYSAGGVHTGELFF. The CDR3 nucleotides are TGTGCCAGCAGTTACTCAGCGGGGGGGGTTCACACCGGGGAGCTGTTTTTT.

The J gene is TRBJ1-3, the V gene TRBV7-9; D is unclear. This CDR3 is built from 16 residues. V was pared by 1 base and J by 0 bases, with 10 bases between. The V gene's germline CDR1 is SEHNR and CDR2 FQNEAQ (reference sequence). The CDR3 bases are TGTGCCAGCAGCTTAGTTCCGGATAGCTCTGGAAACACCATATATTTT. Translating it yields CASSLVPDSSGNTIYF.

This clonotype was observed at least ten times. The chain uses TRBV7-2 and TRBJ2-1; D remains ambiguous. From germline, CDR1 is SGHTA and CDR2 FQGNSA. The CDR3 loop spans 15 amino acids. The ends were cut back, 4 bases at V and 0 bases at J, with 10 bases in the middle. CDR3 region: CASSWLSSSYNEQFF. The CDR3 nucleotides are TGTGCCAGCAGCTGGCTCTCGAGCTCCTACAATGAGCAGTTCTTC.

This chain connects TRBV7-2 to TRBJ1-5; D may be TRBD1 (5 bases). The germline gives CDR1 SGHTA, CDR2 FQGNSA. The CDR3 length is 14 residues. Trimming pared 5 bases from V and 8 bases from J, leaving 16 bases between. This CDR3 reads CASSIQDPGEPQHF. Written as DNA, the CDR3 is TGTGCCAGCAGCATACAGGATCCTGGAGAGCCCCAGCATTTT.

This clonotype was counted a few times. The rearrangement joins TRBV5-1 to TRBJ2-5; D unclear. This CDR3 has 16 residues. V lost 0 bases, J lost 2 bases, and 14 bases lay in between. Germline V CDR1 and CDR2: SGHRS, YFSETQ. The CDR3 protein is CASSLVLGNRQETQYF. CDR3 nucleotide sequence: TGCGCCAGCAGCTTGGTTCTAGGGAATAGGCAAGAGACCCAGTACTTC.

This chain links TRBV7-9 with TRBJ1-2; D is undetermined. V lost 3 bases and J lost 9, with 20 bases in between. The CDR3 has 15 amino acids. The germline gives CDR1 SEHNR, CDR2 FQNEAQ (reference sequence). The CDR3 nucleotides read TGTGCCAGCAGCTTGATACCTGGCCCCTTGGTTAGCTACACCTTC. It yields the protein CASSLIPGPLVSYTF.

As regards this clonotype: A much larger clone differs by one base, so this may be a read error. The chain joins TRBV6-1 to TRBJ2-5; D is unclear. The CDR3 has 14 amino acids. Germline V gene lookup returns CDR1 MNHNS and CDR2 SASEGT. The CDR3 reads CASSEAPYQKTQYF. The CDR3 DNA is TGTGCCAGCAGTGAAGCACCGTACCAAAAGACCCAGTACTTC.

This chain connects TRBV7-4 to TRBJ1-1; D is uncertain. Germline loops: CDR1 SGHVT, CDR2 SQSDAQ. CDR3 length: 12 amino acids. The V end was cut by 2 bases, the J end by 7 bases, with 8 bases between. The CDR3 DNA reads TGTGCCAGCAGCTTACAACCCGTTGAAGCTTTCTTT. Translated, it gives CASSLQPVEAFF.

This clonotype came up a few times. The chain links TRBV5-1 to TRBJ2-2; D may be TRBD1 (6 bases). V lost 4 bases and J lost 0, with 13 bases in between. CDR3 length equals 16 residues. CDR1 is SGHRS and CDR2 is YFSETQ in the germline V gene. This chain's CDR3 is CASSGTGTSNTGELFF. In DNA form, the CDR3 reads TGCGCCAGCAGCGGAACCGGGACATCGAACACCGGGGAGCTGTTTTTT.

This clonotype was found many times. The CDR3 sequence: CASSLFGGKGTGELFF. CDR3 in DNA: TGTGCCAGCAGCTTATTCGGGGGAAAGGGCACCGGGGAGCTGTTTTTT. V usage is TRBV7-8 and J usage is TRBJ2-2, with D possibly matching TRBD2 (6 bases). V shed 2 bases and J shed 4 bases, with 14 bases lying between them. From germline, CDR1 is SGHVS and CDR2 FQNEAQ. The CDR3 has 16 residues.

V gene TRBV27 combines with J gene TRBJ1-5; TRBD1 aligns across 9 bases. This CDR3 is built from 15 residues. The V gene's germline CDR1 is MNHEY and CDR2 SMNVEV (reference sequence). V shed 4 bases and J 2 bases; nucleotides not matched to a gene: 3. CDR3 residues: CASSSQGAGNQPQHF. The CDR3 DNA sequence: TGTGCCAGCAGTTCACAGGGGGCGGGCAATCAGCCCCAGCATTTT.

V usage is TRBV12-3 or TRBV12-4 and J usage is TRBJ1-2; D might be TRBD1 (5 bases). The CDR3 has 15 amino acids. V gave up 6 bases and J gave up 2 bases, with 16 bases separating them. CDR3: CASSLFLDRNYGYTF. In DNA form, the CDR3 reads TGTGCCAGCAGCCTATTTCTCGACAGAAACTATGGCTACACCTTC.

The rearrangement uses TRBV15 and TRBJ1-6; a possible D gene is TRBD1 (6 bases). The CDR3 runs 15 residues. Germline V gene lookup returns CDR1 LNHNV and CDR2 YYDKDF (reference sequence). V was shortened by 1 base and J by 10 bases, with 14 bases between the two germline ends. This CDR3 reads CATSRGEGVQSPLHF. The CDR3, as DNA: TGTGCCACCAGCAGAGGAGAGGGGGTGCAATCACCCCTCCACTTT.

J is TRBJ1-2 and V is TRBV6-5; tentative D call: TRBD1 (5 bases). V lost 2 bases to trimming and J lost 6 bases, with 16 bases between them. The CDR3 runs to 15 residues. From germline, CDR1 is MNHEY and CDR2 SVGAGI. In nucleotides, the CDR3 is TGTGCCAGCAGTTACAGGGCAGGGTTAAATGATGGCTACACCTTC. As protein: CASSYRAGLNDGYTF.